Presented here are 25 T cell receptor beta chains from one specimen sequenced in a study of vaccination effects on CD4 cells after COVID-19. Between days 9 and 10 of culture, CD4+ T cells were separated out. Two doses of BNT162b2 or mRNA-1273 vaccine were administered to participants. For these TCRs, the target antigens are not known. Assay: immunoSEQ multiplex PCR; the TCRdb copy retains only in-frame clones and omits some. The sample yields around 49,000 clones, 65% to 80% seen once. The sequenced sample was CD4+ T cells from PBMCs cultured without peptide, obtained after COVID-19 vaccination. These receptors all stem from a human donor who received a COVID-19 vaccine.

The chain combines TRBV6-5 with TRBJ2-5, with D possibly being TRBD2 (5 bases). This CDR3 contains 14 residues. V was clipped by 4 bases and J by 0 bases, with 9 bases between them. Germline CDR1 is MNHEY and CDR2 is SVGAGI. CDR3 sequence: CASSFTGYQETQYF. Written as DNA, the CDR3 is TGTGCCAGCAGTTTTACGGGATACCAAGAGACCCAGTACTTC.

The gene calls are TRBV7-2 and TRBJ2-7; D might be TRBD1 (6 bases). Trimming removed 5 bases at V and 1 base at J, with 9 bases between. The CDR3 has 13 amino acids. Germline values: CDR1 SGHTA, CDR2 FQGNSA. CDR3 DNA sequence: TGTGCCAGCAGCCCCGGACAGTCCTACGAGCAGTACTTC. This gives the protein CASSPGQSYEQYF.

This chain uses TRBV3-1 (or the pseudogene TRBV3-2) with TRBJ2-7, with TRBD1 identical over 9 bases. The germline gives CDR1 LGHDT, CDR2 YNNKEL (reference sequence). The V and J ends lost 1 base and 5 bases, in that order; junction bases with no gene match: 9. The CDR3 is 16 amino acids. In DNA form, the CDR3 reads TGTGCCAGCAGCCAAGTAGGGGGACAGGGATACAACGAGCAGTACTTC. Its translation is CASSQVGGQGYNEQYF.

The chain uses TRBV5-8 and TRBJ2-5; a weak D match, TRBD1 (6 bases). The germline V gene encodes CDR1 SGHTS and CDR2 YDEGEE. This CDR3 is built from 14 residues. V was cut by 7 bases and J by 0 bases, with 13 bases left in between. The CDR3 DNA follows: TGTGCCAGCTCCAGAACAGGGAACCAAGAGACCCAGTACTTC. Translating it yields CASSRTGNQETQYF.

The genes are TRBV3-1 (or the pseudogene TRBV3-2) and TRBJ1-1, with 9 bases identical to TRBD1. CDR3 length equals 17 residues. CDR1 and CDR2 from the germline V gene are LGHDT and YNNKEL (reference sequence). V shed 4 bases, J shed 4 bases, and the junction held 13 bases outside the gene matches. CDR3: CASSPGGTGIIGTEAFF. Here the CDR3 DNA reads TGTGCCAGCAGCCCAGGGGGGACAGGGATTATTGGCACTGAAGCTTTCTTT.

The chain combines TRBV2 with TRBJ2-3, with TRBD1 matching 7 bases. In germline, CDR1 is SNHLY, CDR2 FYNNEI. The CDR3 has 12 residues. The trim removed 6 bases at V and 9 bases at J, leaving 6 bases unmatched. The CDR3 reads CASSQDRRTQYF. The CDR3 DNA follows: TGTGCCAGCAGCCAGGACAGGCGAACGCAGTATTTT.

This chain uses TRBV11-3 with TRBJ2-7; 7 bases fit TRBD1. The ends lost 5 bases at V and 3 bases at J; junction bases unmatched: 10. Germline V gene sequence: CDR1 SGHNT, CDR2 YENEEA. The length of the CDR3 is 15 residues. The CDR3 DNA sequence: TGTGCCAGCAGCGCTGAGACAGGGAGTAGCTACGAGCAGTACTTC. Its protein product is CASSAETGSSYEQYF.

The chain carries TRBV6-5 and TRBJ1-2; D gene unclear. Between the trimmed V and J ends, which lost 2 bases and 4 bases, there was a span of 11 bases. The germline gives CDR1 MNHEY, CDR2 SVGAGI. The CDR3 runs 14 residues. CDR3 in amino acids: CASSYGNAVYGYTF. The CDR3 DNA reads TGTGCCAGCAGTTACGGCAACGCAGTCTATGGCTACACCTTC.

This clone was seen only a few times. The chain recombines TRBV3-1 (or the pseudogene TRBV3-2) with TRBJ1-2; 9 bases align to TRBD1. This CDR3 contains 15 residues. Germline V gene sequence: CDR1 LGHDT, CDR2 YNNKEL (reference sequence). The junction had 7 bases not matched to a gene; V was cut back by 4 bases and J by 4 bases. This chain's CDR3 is CASSRQPGQGYGYTF. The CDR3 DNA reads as TGTGCCAGCAGCCGGCAGCCGGGACAGGGCTATGGCTACACCTTC.

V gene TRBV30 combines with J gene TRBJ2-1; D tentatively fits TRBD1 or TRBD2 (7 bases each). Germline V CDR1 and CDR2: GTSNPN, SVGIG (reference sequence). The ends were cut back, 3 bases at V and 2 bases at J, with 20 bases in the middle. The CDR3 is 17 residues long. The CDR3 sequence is CAWRPRGGGTAYNEQFF. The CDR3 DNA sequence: TGTGCCTGGAGGCCCCGGGGAGGGGGCACAGCCTACAATGAGCAGTTCTTC. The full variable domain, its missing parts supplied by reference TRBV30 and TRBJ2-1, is SQTIHQWPATLVQPVGSPLSLECTVEGTSNPNLYWYRQAAGRGLQLLFYSVGIGQISSEVPQNLSASRPQDRQFILSSKKLLLSDSGFYLCAWRPRGGGTAYNEQFFGPGTRLTVL.

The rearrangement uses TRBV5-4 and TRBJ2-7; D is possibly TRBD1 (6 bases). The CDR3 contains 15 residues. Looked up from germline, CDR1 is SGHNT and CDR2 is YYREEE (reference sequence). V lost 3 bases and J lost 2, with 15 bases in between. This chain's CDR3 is CASSWDPGAAYEQYF. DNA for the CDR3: TGTGCCAGCAGCTGGGACCCAGGGGCGGCCTACGAGCAGTACTTC.

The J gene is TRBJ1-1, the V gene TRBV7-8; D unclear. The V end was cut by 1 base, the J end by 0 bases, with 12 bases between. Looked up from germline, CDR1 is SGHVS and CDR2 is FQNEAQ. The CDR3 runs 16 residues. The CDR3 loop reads CASSLEGYRVNTEAFF. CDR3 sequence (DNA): TGTGCCAGCAGCTTAGAAGGGTATCGTGTGAACACTGAAGCTTTCTTT.

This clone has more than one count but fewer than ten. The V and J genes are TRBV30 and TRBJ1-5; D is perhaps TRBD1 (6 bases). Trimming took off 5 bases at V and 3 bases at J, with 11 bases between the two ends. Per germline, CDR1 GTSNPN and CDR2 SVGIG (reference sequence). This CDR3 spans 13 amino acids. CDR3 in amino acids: CAWQGGTNQPQHF. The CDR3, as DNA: TGTGCCTGGCAAGGGGGGACCAATCAGCCCCAGCATTTT.

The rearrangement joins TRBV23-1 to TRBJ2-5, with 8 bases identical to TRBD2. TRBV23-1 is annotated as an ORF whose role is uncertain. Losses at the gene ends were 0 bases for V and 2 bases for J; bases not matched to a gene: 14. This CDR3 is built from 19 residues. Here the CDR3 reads CASSQSYTGGRIPQETQYF. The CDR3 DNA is TGCGCCAGCAGTCAATCTTATACGGGCGGGAGGATACCACAAGAGACCCAGTACTTC.

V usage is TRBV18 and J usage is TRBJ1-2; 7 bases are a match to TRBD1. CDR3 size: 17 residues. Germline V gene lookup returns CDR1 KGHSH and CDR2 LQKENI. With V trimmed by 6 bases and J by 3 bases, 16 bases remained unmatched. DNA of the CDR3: TGTGCCAGCTCCCCCTCGAAGGGGGCGACTCAGGACTATGGCTACACCTTC. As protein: CASSPSKGATQDYGYTF.

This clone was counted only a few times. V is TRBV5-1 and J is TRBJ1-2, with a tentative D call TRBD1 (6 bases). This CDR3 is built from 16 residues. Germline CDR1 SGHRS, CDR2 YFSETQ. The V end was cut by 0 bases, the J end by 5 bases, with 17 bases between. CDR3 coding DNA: TGCGCCAGCAGCTTGGGGTCCTTGGGGGGCGAGTATGGCTACACCTTC. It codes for CASSLGSLGGEYGYTF.

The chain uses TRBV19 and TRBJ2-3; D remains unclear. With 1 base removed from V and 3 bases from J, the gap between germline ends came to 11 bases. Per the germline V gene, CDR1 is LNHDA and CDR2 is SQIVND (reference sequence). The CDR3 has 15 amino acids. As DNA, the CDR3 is TGTGCCAGTAGTATAGGGACCGGATTGACAGATACGCAGTATTTT. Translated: CASSIGTGLTDTQYF.

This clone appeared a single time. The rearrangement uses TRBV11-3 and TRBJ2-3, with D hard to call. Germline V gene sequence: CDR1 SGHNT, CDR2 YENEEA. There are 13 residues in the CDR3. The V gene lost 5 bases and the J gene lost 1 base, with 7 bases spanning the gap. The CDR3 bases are TGTGCCAGCAGCCGTCCGGGCACAGATACGCAGTATTTT. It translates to CASSRPGTDTQYF.

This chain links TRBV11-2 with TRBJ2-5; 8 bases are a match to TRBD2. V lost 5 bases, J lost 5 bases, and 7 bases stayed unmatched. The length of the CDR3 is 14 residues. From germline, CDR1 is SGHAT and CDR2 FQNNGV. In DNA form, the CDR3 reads TGTGCCAGCAGCCCAGGGACTAGTTTGGAGACCCAGTACTTC. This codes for CASSPGTSLETQYF.

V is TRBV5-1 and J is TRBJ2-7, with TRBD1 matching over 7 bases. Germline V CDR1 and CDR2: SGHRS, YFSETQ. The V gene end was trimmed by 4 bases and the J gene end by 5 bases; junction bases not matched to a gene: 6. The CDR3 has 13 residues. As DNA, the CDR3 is TGCGCCAGCAGCCAAGACAGGGCCCACGAGCAGTACTTC. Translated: CASSQDRAHEQYF. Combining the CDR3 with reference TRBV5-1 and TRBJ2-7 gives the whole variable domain KAGVTQTPRYLIKTRGQQVTLSCSPISGHRSVSWYQQTPGQGLQFLFEYFSETQRNKGNFPGRFSGRQFSNSRSEMNVSTLELGDSALYLCASSQDRAHEQYFGPGTRLTVT.

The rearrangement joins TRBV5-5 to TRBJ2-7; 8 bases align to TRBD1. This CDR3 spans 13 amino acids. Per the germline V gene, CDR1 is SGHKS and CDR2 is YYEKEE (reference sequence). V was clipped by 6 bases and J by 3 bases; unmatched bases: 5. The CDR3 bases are TGTGCCAGCAACTTACAGGGGGACTACGAGCAGTACTTC. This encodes CASNLQGDYEQYF.

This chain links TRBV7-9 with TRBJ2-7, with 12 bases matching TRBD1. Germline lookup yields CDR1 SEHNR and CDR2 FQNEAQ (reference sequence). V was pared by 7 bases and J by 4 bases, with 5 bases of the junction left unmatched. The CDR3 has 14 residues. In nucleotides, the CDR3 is TGTGCCAGCACCCGGGACAGGGGGCGATACGAGCAGTACTTC. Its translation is CASTRDRGRYEQYF. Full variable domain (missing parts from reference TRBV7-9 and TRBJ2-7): DTGVSQNPRHKITKRGQNVTFRCDPISEHNRLYWYRQTLGQGPEFLTYFQNEAQLEKSRLLSDRFSAERPKGSFSTLEIQRTEQGDSAMYLCASTRDRGRYEQYFGPGTRLTVT.

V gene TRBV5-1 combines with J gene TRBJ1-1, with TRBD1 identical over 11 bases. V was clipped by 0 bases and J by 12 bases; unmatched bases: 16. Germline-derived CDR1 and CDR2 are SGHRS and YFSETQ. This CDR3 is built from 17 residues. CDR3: CASSLASGLGTGGISFF. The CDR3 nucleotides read TGCGCCAGCAGCTTGGCCTCCGGCCTCGGGACAGGGGGGATATCTTTCTTT.

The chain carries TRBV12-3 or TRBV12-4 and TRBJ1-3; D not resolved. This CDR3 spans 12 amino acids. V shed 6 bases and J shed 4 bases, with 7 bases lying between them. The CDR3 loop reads CASRPGGNTIYF. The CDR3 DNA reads TGTGCCAGCAGACCGGGGGGAAACACCATATATTTT.

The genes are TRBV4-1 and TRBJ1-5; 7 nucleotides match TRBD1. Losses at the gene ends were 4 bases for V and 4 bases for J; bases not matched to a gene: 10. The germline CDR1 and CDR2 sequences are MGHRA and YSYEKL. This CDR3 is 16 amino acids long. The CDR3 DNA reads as TGCGCCAGCAGCCTTTCCGGGACAGCTATTAATCAGCCCCAGCATTTT. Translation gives CASSLSGTAINQPQHF.